This is a list of T cell receptor beta chains from one sample in a study of cytomegalovirus exposure and HLA in healthy donors. TCRdb's copy holds only in-frame clones and misses some; the assay was immunoSEQ multiplex PCR. The sample carries about 170,000 clones, 80% to 85% recorded once. The sequenced sample was PBMCs. The origin of the receptors is a boy under 10 years old in good health and CMV-seronegative. Both conserved end residues are part of each CDR3. Each record gives: J gene, V gene, D gene, clone size, CDR3 DNA, CDR3 protein. The D gene is left open where the match is weak. Size is omitted from some rows. Given values are once, few, many or a class for expanded clones.

>TRBJ2-1|TRBV5-4|-|-
TGTGCCAGCAGCTTACACGCGGGTTCCTACAATGAGCAGTTCTTC
CASSLHAGSYNEQFF
>TRBJ1-1|TRBV19|-|-
TGTGCCAGTAGTATTCCACAGCCCTCGGGGACTGAAGCTTTCTTT
CASSIPQPSGTEAFF
>TRBJ2-7|TRBV19|TRBD2|once
TGTGCCAGTAGTATTAGCGGGAGCATCCACGAGCAGTACTTC
CASSISGSIHEQYF
>TRBJ2-7|TRBV18|TRBD2|-
TGTGCCAGCTCACCCAGAGCGGGAGGGATGTACGAGCAGTACTTC
CASSPRAGGMYEQYF
>TRBJ1-2|TRBV18|TRBD1|-
TGTGCCAGCTCACCACCGAACAGGGGAGCTGACTATGGCTACACCTTC
CASSPPNRGADYGYTF
>TRBJ1-3|TRBV15|TRBD1|-
TGTGCCACCAGCATGGGACAGGGTTCTTCTGGAAACACCATATATTTT
CATSMGQGSSGNTIYF
>TRBJ2-1|TRBV9|TRBD2|-
TGTGCCAGCAGCGTAGAGGCTACTAGCGCAAAATACAATGAGCAGTTCTTC
CASSVEATSAKYNEQFF
>TRBJ2-7|TRBV2|-|-
TGTGCCAGCCGAGAATCTCACTACGAGCAGTACTTC
CASRESHYEQYF
>TRBJ1-5|TRBV4-1|-|few
TGCGCCAGCAGCCAAGGCCGAGGGGAGGCCAATCAGCCCCAGCATTTT
CASSQGRGEANQPQHF
>TRBJ1-5|TRBV9|-|-
TGTGCCAGCAGCTTGACGGGGAATCAGCCCCAGCATTTT
CASSLTGNQPQHF
>TRBJ2-7|TRBV4-1|-|-
TGCGCCAGCAGCCACACTAGGTACGAGCAGTACTTC
CASSHTRYEQYF
>TRBJ2-7|TRBV12-5|TRBD1|-
TGTGCTAGTAATCGACAGGGTCCCTCCTACGAGCAGTACTTC
CASNRQGPSYEQYF
>TRBJ2-7|TRBV29-1|TRBD2|-
TGCAGCGTTGTATACGGGACTAGCGGGGACGAGCAGTACTTC
CSVVYGTSGDEQYF
>TRBJ2-6|TRBV27|-|-
TGTGCCAGCAGTCCAAAAATAGCAAACTTCTCTGGGGCCAACGTCCTGACTTTC
CASSPKIANFSGANVLTF
>TRBJ2-1|TRBV2|TRBD2|-
TGTGCCAGCAGTGTTGGGTCTAGCGGCTACAATGAGCAGTTCTTC
CASSVGSSGYNEQFF
>TRBJ2-1|TRBV6-5|-|-
TGTGCCAGCAGTCCCACGGGACAAGAGTCGAATGAGCAGTTCTTC
CASSPTGQESNEQFF
>TRBJ1-1|TRBV2|TRBD1|-
TGTGCCAGCCTCATCGACAGGGGAAACACTGAAGCTTTCTTT
CASLIDRGNTEAFF
>TRBJ1-2|TRBV9|-|-
TGTGCCAGCAGCGTAGAGGACAGTCACTATGGCTACACCTTC
CASSVEDSHYGYTF